This is a list of T cell receptor beta chains from one sample in a study of blood T cell repertoires in COVID-19. Sequenced by immunoSEQ multiplex PCR; TCRdb stores in-frame clones only, minus some. The table records over 120,000 clones, roughly 79% of them present only once. The specimen was peripheral blood. These receptor sequences come from a woman aged 55-70 years with acute or convalescent COVID-19. CDR3s include the opening cysteine and the closing phenylalanine or tryptophan. A D gene is named only where the DNA matches it firmly. Size values are once, few and many counts, or a class for expanded clones, and some rows have none.

size: -; J: TRBJ1-1; D: -; length: 13; V: TRBV28; DNA: TGTGCCAGCAGCCCTAAGCAGAACACTGAAGCTTTCTTT; CDR3: CASSPKQNTEAFF
size: -; J: TRBJ2-1; D: TRBD2; length: 14; V: TRBV7-9; DNA: TGTGCCAGCTCAGCAAGCGGGGGTTACAATGAGCAGTTCTTC; CDR3: CASSASGGYNEQFF
size: -; J: TRBJ1-6; D: -; length: 15; V: TRBV7-9; DNA: TGTGCCAGCAGCTTAGGACGGCCGACAAATTCACCCCTCCACTTT; CDR3: CASSLGRPTNSPLHF
size: -; J: TRBJ2-6; D: -; length: 16; V: TRBV5-4; DNA: TGTGCCAGCAGCTTACAGGGTTTCTCTGGGGCCAACGTCCTGACTTTC; CDR3: CASSLQGFSGANVLTF
size: -; J: TRBJ2-3; D: TRBD2; length: 14; V: TRBV10-3; DNA: TGTGCCATCAGCCTAGCGGGAGTGACAGATACGCAGTATTTT; CDR3: CAISLAGVTDTQYF
size: -; J: TRBJ2-7; D: TRBD2; length: 15; V: TRBV7-2; DNA: TGTGCCAGCAGTCCCGGACTAGCGGGACTCTACGAGCAGTACTTC; CDR3: CASSPGLAGLYEQYF
size: -; J: TRBJ2-1; D: TRBD2; length: 16; V: TRBV19; DNA: TGTGCCAGTAGGGGGACTAGATCGAGCTCCTACAATGAGCAGTTCTTC; CDR3: CASRGTRSSSYNEQFF
size: once; J: TRBJ2-3; D: TRBD2; length: 14; V: TRBV27; DNA: TGTGCCAGCAGTTGGGCGGGAGAGCGAGATACGCAGTATTTT; CDR3: CASSWAGERDTQYF
size: -; J: TRBJ2-1; D: -; length: 18; V: TRBV3-1/TRBV3-2; DNA: TGTGCCAGCAGCCCTCAAAGATTAGCGCGTACCCCTTCCAATGAGCAGTTCTTC; CDR3: CASSPQRLARTPSNEQFF
size: -; J: TRBJ2-5; D: TRBD2; length: 15; V: TRBV12-5; DNA: TGTGCTAGTGGTTTCGGAGAGCGGGAGCGGGAGACCCAGTACTTC; CDR3: CASGFGERERETQYF
size: -; J: TRBJ1-6; D: TRBD1; length: 15; V: TRBV19; DNA: TGTGCCAGTAAAAAAGGGGACAGGGTAAATTCACCCCTCCACTTT; CDR3: CASKKGDRVNSPLHF
size: -; J: TRBJ2-7; D: -; length: 16; V: TRBV14; DNA: TGTGCCAGCAGCCAAGGCCCCGGGAGAATGAGTTACGAGCAGTACTTC; CDR3: CASSQGPGRMSYEQYF
size: -; J: TRBJ2-1; D: -; length: 13; V: TRBV9; DNA: TGTGCCAGCAGCGAGTCTATAAACAATGAGCAGTTCTTC; CDR3: CASSESINNEQFF
size: -; J: TRBJ2-2; D: TRBD1; length: 14; V: TRBV25-1; DNA: TGTGCCAGCAGTCGAACAGGGGGATCCGGGGAGCTGTTTTTT; CDR3: CASSRTGGSGELFF
size: -; J: TRBJ1-1; D: -; length: 16; V: TRBV18; DNA: TGTGCCAGCTCACCCAGGGGAATTGTTGCGAACACTGAAGCTTTCTTT; CDR3: CASSPRGIVANTEAFF
size: -; J: TRBJ2-2; D: -; length: 18; V: TRBV1; DNA: TGCACCAGCAGCCAATCCGGGACTAGCGGGAGGGCTGGCGGGGAGCTGTTTTTT; CDR3: CTSSQSGTSGRAGGELFF
size: -; J: TRBJ1-5; D: -; length: 14; V: TRBV30; DNA: TGTGCCTGGAGTGCAGGGGCAGGCAATCAGCCCCAGCATTTT; CDR3: CAWSAGAGNQPQHF
size: -; J: TRBJ2-7; D: TRBD1; length: 14; V: TRBV27; DNA: TGTGCCAGTAACGACAGGGGAAATCGCTACGAGCAGTACTTC; CDR3: CASNDRGNRYEQYF
size: -; J: TRBJ1-5; D: TRBD1; length: 14; V: TRBV28; DNA: TGTGCCAGCAGTTTCGGACAGGCAGTTCAGCCCCAGCATTTT; CDR3: CASSFGQAVQPQHF
size: -; J: TRBJ2-7; D: -; length: 14; V: TRBV27; DNA: TGTGCCAGCAGTTTGGCGGGACCTTCTTACGAGCAGTACTTC; CDR3: CASSLAGPSYEQYF
size: -; J: TRBJ2-3; D: -; length: 15; V: TRBV5-6; DNA: TGTGCCAGCAGCTTGGCAGGGCTGAGCACAGATACGCAGTATTTT; CDR3: CASSLAGLSTDTQYF
size: -; J: TRBJ2-7; D: TRBD2; length: 14; V: TRBV2; DNA: TGTGCCAGTAGGACTAGCGGAGGTTCCTACGAGCAGTACTTC; CDR3: CASRTSGGSYEQYF
size: -; J: TRBJ2-1; D: TRBD1; length: 14; V: TRBV2; DNA: TGTGCCAGCAGTAAAACGACAGGGGGCAATGAGCAGTTCTTC; CDR3: CASSKTTGGNEQFF
size: -; J: TRBJ2-2; D: -; length: 13; V: TRBV2; DNA: TGTGCCAGCAGTCGACTATTCACCGGGGAGCTGTTTTTT; CDR3: CASSRLFTGELFF
size: -; J: TRBJ2-7; D: TRBD1; length: 14; V: TRBV27; DNA: TGTGCCAGCGCCGAAGGGACAGGGGGCTACGAGCAGTACTTC; CDR3: CASAEGTGGYEQYF
size: once; J: TRBJ2-5; D: -; length: 14; V: TRBV11-2; DNA: TGTGCCAGCAGCTCGAGACAGGCGCAAGAGACCCAGTACTTC; CDR3: CASSSRQAQETQYF
size: -; J: TRBJ2-5; D: TRBD2; length: 15; V: TRBV5-6; DNA: TGTGCCAGCAGCTTGGAACTAGCGGGGATGGGGACCCAGTACTTC; CDR3: CASSLELAGMGTQYF
size: -; J: TRBJ2-4; D: -; length: 12; V: TRBV3-1/TRBV3-2; DNA: TGTGCCAGCAGCCAGGGCCAAAACATTCAGTACTTC; CDR3: CASSQGQNIQYF
size: -; J: TRBJ1-1; D: TRBD1; length: 13; V: TRBV25-1; DNA: TGTGCCAGCAGTGTCCATGGACAGGTTGAAGCTTTCTTT; CDR3: CASSVHGQVEAFF
size: -; J: TRBJ2-7; D: TRBD1; length: 15; V: TRBV3-1/TRBV3-2; DNA: TGTGCCAGCAGACCCGACAGGGGTCCCTCCTACGAGCAGTACTTC; CDR3: CASRPDRGPSYEQYF
size: -; J: TRBJ2-3; D: -; length: 15; V: TRBV28; DNA: TGTGCCACCGCGGGAACAGGGGATGATAGGGATACGCAGTATTTT; CDR3: CATAGTGDDRDTQYF
size: -; J: TRBJ2-5; D: -; length: 11; V: TRBV10-3; DNA: TGTGCCATCAGTGAGATCGGGACTCTTCACTTC; CDR3: CAISEIGTLHF
size: -; J: TRBJ2-1; D: TRBD2; length: 15; V: TRBV3-1/TRBV3-2; DNA: TGTGCCAGCAGCCAGATAGCGGGAGGGTGGGATGAGCAGTTCTTC; CDR3: CASSQIAGGWDEQFF
size: -; J: TRBJ2-7; D: TRBD2; length: 18; V: TRBV28; DNA: TGTGCCAGCAGTTACCCAATCCCCGGGACTAGCGGGATCGACGAGCAGTACTTC; CDR3: CASSYPIPGTSGIDEQYF
size: -; J: TRBJ2-3; D: -; length: 14; V: TRBV27; DNA: TGTGCCAGCATCTCACAGTATAGCACAGATACGCAGTATTTT; CDR3: CASISQYSTDTQYF
size: -; J: TRBJ1-4; D: -; length: 16; V: TRBV6-1; DNA: TGTGCCAGCAGTGAATATCGGGGTTTGGGTAATGAAAAACTGTTTTTT; CDR3: CASSEYRGLGNEKLFF
size: -; J: TRBJ1-1; D: -; length: 14; V: TRBV11-2; DNA: TGTGCCAGCAGCCAGCTGGGGGGTGACACTGAAGCTTTCTTT; CDR3: CASSQLGGDTEAFF
size: -; J: TRBJ2-7; D: -; length: 15; V: TRBV19; DNA: TGTGCCAGTAGTATGTCAAGGGGGAGAGCCAACGAGCAGTACTTC; CDR3: CASSMSRGRANEQYF
size: -; J: TRBJ2-1; D: TRBD2; length: 16; V: TRBV3-1/TRBV3-2; DNA: TGTGCCAGCAGCCAAGATCCTGGACTAGTGATGGATGAGCAGTTCTTC; CDR3: CASSQDPGLVMDEQFF
size: -; J: TRBJ2-2; D: -; length: 16; V: TRBV3-1/TRBV3-2; DNA: TGTGCCAGCAGCCAAGATCGGGCAGGGGTGGCCGGGGAGCTGTTTTTT; CDR3: CASSQDRAGVAGELFF
size: -; J: TRBJ2-1; D: TRBD2; length: 16; V: TRBV10-2; DNA: TGCGCCAGCATCCGGGAGTCCAGCGGGAGCAACTATGAGCAGTTCTTC; CDR3: CASIRESSGSNYEQFF
size: -; J: TRBJ2-3; D: TRBD2; length: 15; V: TRBV18; DNA: TGTGCCAGCTCTCGGACTAGCGGGAGTTCTGATACGCAGTATTTT; CDR3: CASSRTSGSSDTQYF
size: -; J: TRBJ2-2; D: TRBD2; length: 15; V: TRBV6-6; DNA: TGTGCCAGCAGTTCCTCCCCTAGCGGGACCGGGGAGCTGTTTTTT; CDR3: CASSSSPSGTGELFF
size: -; J: TRBJ1-1; D: -; length: 13; V: TRBV29-1; DNA: TGCAGCGTTAGCAGGGGTCGTGACACTGAAGCTTTCTTT; CDR3: CSVSRGRDTEAFF
size: -; J: TRBJ2-4; D: TRBD2; length: 19; V: TRBV6-1; DNA: TGTGCCAGCAGTGATCCCCCGCCCGTCCTAGCGGGGAACAAGGACATTCAGTACTTC; CDR3: CASSDPPPVLAGNKDIQYF
size: -; J: TRBJ2-1; D: -; length: 15; V: TRBV6-1; DNA: TGTGCCAGCAGTGAAAAACAGGGTAGGCGCAATGAGCAGTTCTTC; CDR3: CASSEKQGRRNEQFF
size: -; J: TRBJ1-2; D: TRBD1; length: 15; V: TRBV15; DNA: TGTGCCACCAGCAGGAGACAGGGCGGGGACTATGGCTACACCTTC; CDR3: CATSRRQGGDYGYTF
size: -; J: TRBJ2-5; D: TRBD1; length: 15; V: TRBV11-2; DNA: TGTGCCAGCAGCTTAGAGTTGGCAGGGGGCCCACCCCAGTACTTC; CDR3: CASSLELAGGPPQYF
size: -; J: TRBJ2-7; D: TRBD2; length: 16; V: TRBV5-1; DNA: TGCGCCAGCAGCTTGGATGGGACTAGCGGTAACTACGAGCAGTACTTC; CDR3: CASSLDGTSGNYEQYF
size: -; J: TRBJ1-5; D: TRBD1; length: 13; V: TRBV30; DNA: TGTGCCTGGAGCTCACAGGGGGATCAGCCCCAGCATTTT; CDR3: CAWSSQGDQPQHF
size: -; J: TRBJ1-1; D: -; length: 14; V: TRBV28; DNA: TGTGCCAGCAGTTTATTGGGGACAAGAATTGAAGCTTTCTTT; CDR3: CASSLLGTRIEAFF